This TCR beta chain was identified during a study of cytomegalovirus exposure and HLA in healthy donors. All donors participated as healthy donors of bone marrow. On this clone itself: Its antigen is unidentified.

PCR primers comprised 60 Vbeta and 13 Jbeta primers. Produced via immunoSEQ multiplex PCR; TCRdb's table is partial and in-frame only. Here the sample spans about 270,000 clones, around 65% being singletons. CDR3 size: 16 residues. V was clipped by 0 bases and J by 3 bases; unmatched bases: 6. From germline, CDR1 is LGHNA and CDR2 YNFKEQ. Study-level results: Presence/absence analyses assumed roughly uniform sequencing depth across donors, which may not hold.

Material: PBMCs. The genes are TRBV4-2 and TRBJ1-1; 8 bases fit TRBD1. The source of this sequence is a female donor in good health and CMV-seronegative. The CDR3 DNA is TGTGCCAGCAGCCAAGATACGCCGGGACAGGACACTGAAGCTTTCTTT. This codes for CASSQDTPGQDTEAFF.